This T cell receptor beta chain was identified in a study of T-cell memory formation after mild COVID-19. About this clonotype: Antigen unknown.

MiXCR was run by TCRdb on the 5' RACE reads, yielding one entry per CDR3 protein. The table records more than 300,000 distinct CDR3 sequences, 13% to 15% of them present only once. Findings and limits, study-wide: Among contracting clones, CD4+ were mainly CM/EM and CD8+ enriched in EMRA.

The CDR3 loop spans 12 amino acids. V lost 6 bases and J lost 4, with 10 bases in between. Germline V lookup: CDR1 SNHLY, CDR2 FYNNEI. This TCR was recovered from a man younger than 35 who had mild COVID-19 (a few samples of this study predate the infection). Cell type and time point are not known. The sample taken for sequencing was PBMCs or a T cell subset sorted from them (not recorded which). The V gene is TRBV2, the J gene TRBJ2-7, with a possible D match to TRBD1 (5 bases). CDR3 amino acids: CASSFDRYEQYF. The CDR3 region has the DNA TGTGCCAGCAGCTTCGACAGATACGAGCAGTACTTC.